This TCR beta chain was recovered during a study of long-term antiretroviral therapy in people with HIV. In the case of this clone: A much larger clone differs from this one at a single base, so this may be a read error. The sample has other DNA sequences that encode this CDR3 too.

Per germline, CDR1 LGHNT and CDR2 FRNRAP. Trimming removed 3 bases at V and 2 bases at J, with 2 bases between. The CDR3 is 11 residues long. No donor had fewer than one pre-ART PBMC sample or fewer than two post-ART PBMC samples. The libraries were made with immunoSEQ v3.0 at survey level. TCRdb's table, derived via immunoSEQ multiplex PCR, lists solely in-frame clones and lacks some. The data show some 27,000 clones, over 80% seen once. The material sequenced was unsorted PBMCs, taken 0.4 years after starting antiretroviral therapy. This TCR derives from a man aged 18 to 29 with HIV. V is TRBV12-5 and J is TRBJ2-7; D uncertain. In nucleotides, the CDR3 is TGTGCTAGTGGTTTCGCCTACGAGCAGTACTTC. Translating gives CASGFAYEQYF.